One sample yielded the 10 T cell receptor beta chains listed below, sequenced in a study of CD8 T cells in Susac syndrome. When the RNA was reverse transcribed, random hexamers were used with an input of roughly 0.5 to 1 ug. TCRdb redid the calling of the immunoSEQ multiplex PCR reads with MiXCR, one entry per CDR3 protein. The sample has some 120,000 distinct CDR3 sequences; 85% to 95% are singletons. The sequencing input was CD8+ T cells from PBMCs. The source of these receptors is a human donor in good health.

As concerns this clonotype: At one boundary the junction diverges from the germline segment, which might be a read error. Here the CDR3 DNA reads TGTGCCAGCAGTGAAGCGGGGCCTGAAGTTTTCTTT. Its protein is CASSEAGPEVFF. This chain uses TRBV2 with TRBJ1-1; weak D call: TRBD1 (5 bases). This CDR3 is 12 amino acids long. Germline V gene data show CDR1 as SNHLY and CDR2 as FYNNEI.

This clonotype appeared once. This chain uses TRBV6-2 or TRBV6-3 with TRBJ2-3; 14 bases match TRBD2. Trimming took 7 bases from V and 8 from J; bases not matched to a gene: 5. CDR1 MNHEY and CDR2 SVGEGT come from the germline V gene. The CDR3 is 14 residues long. The CDR3 DNA follows: TGTGCCAGCAAGCTCGGGACTAGCGGGAGTACGCAGTATTTT. This translates into CASKLGTSGSTQYF.

Only one count was recorded for this clonotype. The chain recombines TRBV4-2 with TRBJ2-1; 13 bases line up with TRBD2. CDR3 length: 17 residues. The germline V gene encodes CDR1 LGHNA and CDR2 YNFKEQ. J was trimmed by 8 bases and V by 0 bases; bases with no gene match: 7. The CDR3 coding sequence is TGTGCCAGCAGCCAAGAACTAGCGGGGGGGCTCGGCTATGAGCAGTTCTTC. Its protein product is CASSQELAGGLGYEQFF.

The chain is built from TRBV6-5 and TRBJ2-3; 10 bases align to TRBD2. In germline, CDR1 is MNHEY, CDR2 SVGAGI. With V trimmed by 10 bases and J by 4 bases, 8 bases remained unmatched. The CDR3 runs 14 residues. The CDR3 DNA is TGTGCCACCCAAGCGGGAGGGCCGCCAGATACGCAGTATTTT. As protein: CATQAGGPPDTQYF.

This clonotype was recorded once. In DNA form, the CDR3 reads TGTGCCAGCAGCCAAGTGCCCGGCGGGAGGGCCGAAGCGGACCAAGAGACCCAGTACTTC. Amino acid sequence: CASSQVPGGRAEADQETQYF. This chain links TRBV4-2 with TRBJ2-5, with 9 bases lining up with TRBD2. The germline gives CDR1 LGHNA, CDR2 YNFKEQ. The CDR3 totals 20 residues. V was pared by 1 base and J by 0 bases, with 15 bases of the junction left unmatched.

This chain connects TRBV20-1 to TRBJ2-2, with 9 bases lining up with TRBD1. V was pared by 6 bases and J by 4 bases, with 6 bases of the junction left unmatched. The CDR3 runs 14 residues. Germline-derived CDR1 and CDR2 are DFQATT and SNEGSKA (reference sequence). CDR3 sequence (DNA): TGCAGTGCCCGGGACAGGGCCCGCACCGGGGAGCTGTTTTTT. It encodes CSARDRARTGELFF.

The chain has TRBV28 and TRBJ2-5; 9 bases align to TRBD1. The junction had 4 bases not matched to a gene; V was cut back by 5 bases and J by 6 bases. Per germline, CDR1 MDHEN and CDR2 SYDVKM. This CDR3 is built from 13 residues. In nucleotides, the CDR3 is TGTGCCAGCAGTCAGGGACAGGGAAAGACCCAGTACTTC. It specifies CASSQGQGKTQYF.

V and J are TRBV7-8 and TRBJ2-7; TRBD2 is a possible D gene (6 bases). Germline CDR1 and CDR2: SGHVS and FQNEAQ. This CDR3 contains 15 residues. Trimming stripped 6 bases from V and 2 bases from J, with 17 bases between. In DNA, the CDR3 is TGTGCCAGCAGACTCGAGCGGGCGGACCCCTACGAGCAGTACTTC. This sequence encodes CASRLERADPYEQYF.

This chain connects TRBV19 to TRBJ1-5, with a possible D match to TRBD1 (5 bases). V gave up 6 bases and J gave up 0 bases, with 12 bases separating them. Germline-derived CDR1 and CDR2 are LNHDA and SQIVND (reference sequence). This CDR3 spans 15 amino acids. The CDR3 protein is CASSQTVYSNQPQHF. For the CDR3, the DNA is TGTGCCAGTAGCCAGACAGTCTATAGCAATCAGCCCCAGCATTTT.

The chain carries TRBV20-1 and TRBJ1-5; the D gene is possibly TRBD1 (5 bases). Per germline, CDR1 DFQATT and CDR2 SNEGSKA (reference sequence). V gave up 2 bases and J gave up 6 bases, with 17 bases separating them. The length of the CDR3 is 15 residues. The CDR3 is CSARRGGIYGQPQHF. The CDR3 bases are TGCAGTGCTAGACGCGGGGGGATATATGGTCAGCCCCAGCATTTT.